The clone carrying this TCR beta chain was recorded many times. No antigen is known for it. The data were obtained in a study of Graves' ophthalmopathy and Graves' hyperthyroidism. Study outcomes and limitations: Blood also harbored most expanded thyroid clonotypes above 0.001 frequency.

Researchers took RNA transcripts and amplified TCR beta CDR3 regions from them. Second-round multiplex PCR followed a first-round RT-PCR using HTBI primers. TCRdb fed the multiplex PCR reads into MiXCR, producing one record per CDR3 protein. The sample shows a few hundred thousand distinct CDR3 sequences, 15% to 20% of them seen only once. J gave up 1 base and V 0 bases, and 1 base lay outside the gene matches. This CDR3 is 16 amino acids long. CDR1 is MNHEY, CDR2 SVGAGI, per germline. The source material was peripheral blood. This TCR was recovered from an adult man with Graves' ophthalmopathy. This sequence joins TRBV6-5 and TRBJ1-3; 9 nucleotides match TRBD1. The CDR3 reads CASSYSGTGSGNTIYF. CDR3 in DNA: TGTGCCAGCAGTTACTCTGGGACAGGGTCTGGAAACACCATATATTTT.